This T cell receptor (beta chain) was recorded in a study of T cells in Graves' hyperthyroidism and ophthalmopathy. The CDR3 loop spans 16 amino acids. V lost 7 bases, J lost 5 bases, and 15 bases stayed unmatched. Per germline, CDR1 MDHEN and CDR2 SYDVKM. This clonotype came up many times. Authors of the study amplified TCR beta CDR3 regions from RNA transcripts. The HTBI primer set was used in a first-round RT-PCR of the TCR CDR3. Each CDR3 protein is one row after TCRdb ran MiXCR on the multiplex PCR reads. In the table there are 500,000 to 750,000 distinct CDR3 sequences, less than 20% of which are singletons.

The receptor's source is a woman between 25 and 40 years old with Graves' hyperthyroidism. Sequenced input: blood. The V call is TRBV28, the J call TRBJ2-5, with TRBD1 matching 8 bases. Here the CDR3 reads CASNGQGAGGGETQYF. CDR3 in DNA: TGTGCCAGCAACGGGCAGGGGGCAGGTGGTGGGGAGACCCAGTACTTC.